One sample yielded the 22 T cell receptor beta chains listed below, sequenced in a study of OX40 agonist ivuxolimab in advanced cancers. Sequencing used immunoSEQ multiplex PCR; TCRdb keeps in-frame clones, though not all of them. The sample consists of some 23,000 clones, just over 90% of them appearing once. The source was CD4+ or CD8+ T cells sorted from blood, collected in a trial of the OX40 agonist ivuxolimab. The receptor set was obtained from an adult with an advanced solid tumor such as melanoma, head and neck, liver or kidney cancer.

The chain recombines TRBV2 with TRBJ2-2, with 7 bases lining up with TRBD2. CDR1 and CDR2 from the germline V gene are SNHLY and FYNNEI. Trimming cost V 8 bases and J 5 bases; bases outside gene matches: 8. The CDR3 spans 14 residues. CDR3 sequence (DNA): TGTGCCAGCCAAGCGGGAAGCGTAACCGGGGAGCTGTTTTTT. Translated, it gives CASQAGSVTGELFF.

CDR3 sequence: CASRSLAGPAYEQYF. Written as DNA, the CDR3 is TGTGCCAGCAGGTCACTAGCGGGCCCCGCCTACGAGCAGTACTTC. The chain couples TRBV6-5 to TRBJ2-7; 9 bases align to TRBD2. The CDR3 loop spans 15 amino acids. The germline V gene has CDR1 MNHEY and CDR2 SVGAGI. The ends lost 6 bases at V and 2 bases at J; junction bases unmatched: 8.

The chain recombines TRBV28 with TRBJ2-3; D may be TRBD2 (5 bases). There are 15 residues in the CDR3. Looked up from germline, CDR1 is MDHEN and CDR2 is SYDVKM. Trimming took off 6 bases at V and 1 base at J, with 14 bases between the two ends. The CDR3 DNA is TGTGCCAGCAGCCACTTATCCGGGGGCACAGATACGCAGTATTTT. Its protein product is CASSHLSGGTDTQYF. Based on the CDR3 plus reference TRBV28 and TRBJ2-3, the full variable domain is DVKVTQSSRYLVKRTGEKVFLECVQDMDHENMFWYRQDPGLGLRLIYFSYDVKMKEKGDIPEGYSVSREKKERFSLILESASTNQTSMYLCASSHLSGGTDTQYFGPGTRLTVL.

V is TRBV18 and J is TRBJ2-7; D gene unclear. V gave up 5 bases and J gave up 7 bases, with 21 bases separating them. Germline V gene lookup returns CDR1 KGHSH and CDR2 LQKENI. The CDR3 has 15 residues. This chain's CDR3 is CASSTGRSRSVEQYF. CDR3 nucleotides: TGTGCCAGCTCAACTGGCCGGTCCCGCTCGGTTGAGCAGTACTTC.

The chain combines TRBV7-9 with TRBJ1-3; D is undetermined. Germline values: CDR1 SEHNR, CDR2 FQNEAQ (reference sequence). V shed 5 bases and J shed 0 bases, with 5 bases lying between them. CDR3 size: 13 residues. CDR3 protein: CASSRFSGNTIYF. The DNA of the CDR3 is TGTGCCAGCAGCCGCTTCTCTGGAAACACCATATATTTT.

Only a few counts were recorded for this clone. The DNA of the CDR3 is TGCAGCGTTGTAATAACGGTGAACACTGAAGCTTTCTTT. As protein: CSVVITVNTEAFF. The chain uses TRBV29-1 and TRBJ1-1; D remains unclear. Germline lookup yields CDR1 SQVTM and CDR2 ANQGSEA. V lost 4 bases to trimming and J lost 0 bases, with 9 bases between them. CDR3 length: 13 amino acids.

This clone has a handful of counts. The chain joins TRBV10-2 to TRBJ1-5, with a tentative D call TRBD1 (6 bases). The V gene lost 7 bases and the J gene lost 3 bases, with 10 bases spanning the gap. CDR1 is WSHSY and CDR2 is SAAADI in the germline V gene. This CDR3 comprises 13 residues. CDR3 DNA sequence: TGCGCCAGCAAAGGGGGGCCCAATCAGCCCCAGCATTTT. Its translation: CASKGGPNQPQHF.

This chain joins TRBV11-2 and TRBJ1-1, with 7 positions matching TRBD1. CDR3 size: 12 residues. The trim removed 5 bases at V and 9 bases at J, leaving 6 bases unmatched. Germline CDR1 and CDR2: SGHAT and FQNNGV. In DNA, the CDR3 is TGTGCCAGCAGCGAGGGACAGATTAAAGCTTTCTTT. It encodes CASSEGQIKAFF.

Worth noting for this clone: An end of the junction does not agree with germline; a read error may underlie this. The V gene is TRBV2, the J gene TRBJ2-1; D not certain. The CDR3 runs 12 residues. Germline values: CDR1 SNHLY, CDR2 FYNNEI. Written as DNA, the CDR3 is TGTGCCAGCAATGAACAGACCAATGAGCAGTTCTTC. Translated: CASNEQTNEQFF.

The chain employs TRBV10-1 and TRBJ2-7, with D perhaps given as TRBD1 or TRBD2 (5 bases each). CDR3 length: 14 residues. Trimming took 4 bases from V and 3 from J, leaving 13 bases between them. Germline values: CDR1 WNHNN, CDR2 SYGVQD (reference sequence). CDR3 in DNA: TGCGCCAGCAGTGGGGGCGGACGGGACTACGAGCAGTACTTC. Its translation is CASSGGGRDYEQYF.

A single count supports this clone. The V and J genes are TRBV29-1 and TRBJ2-1; the D is unclear. V was cut by 2 bases and J by 9 bases, with 2 bases left in between. Germline V gene sequence: CDR1 SQVTM, CDR2 ANQGSEA. The CDR3 has 9 amino acids. The CDR3 DNA reads as TGCAGCGTTGAACGTGAGCAGTTCTTC. Residues: CSVEREQFF.

The chain employs TRBV2 and TRBJ1-3; D is ambiguous. CDR1 and CDR2 from the germline V gene are SNHLY and FYNNEI. The length of the CDR3 is 15 residues. The V end was cut by 2 bases, the J end by 0 bases, with 8 bases between. CDR3 region: CASSEMASSGNTIYF. The DNA of the CDR3 is TGTGCCAGCAGTGAAATGGCTTCCTCTGGAAACACCATATATTTT.

CDR3 residues: CASSLRDRGNTGELFF. CDR3 DNA sequence: TGCGCCAGCAGCCTCAGGGACAGGGGAAACACCGGGGAGCTGTTTTTT. V and J are TRBV5-1 and TRBJ2-2, with 10 bases lining up with TRBD1. The CDR3 is 16 residues long. V lost 4 bases to trimming and J lost 2 bases; unmatched junction nucleotides: 5. The germline CDR1 and CDR2 sequences are SGHRS and YFSETQ.

The chain links TRBV19 to TRBJ2-5, with D uncertain. Deletions cut 0 bases from V and 4 bases from J, with 6 bases between. The CDR3 contains 13 residues. CDR1 and CDR2 (germline): LNHDA, SQIVND (reference sequence). As DNA, the CDR3 is TGTGCCAGTAGTATAGATCTAGGAGAGACCCAGTACTTC. Encoded protein: CASSIDLGETQYF.

In its sample, this clone was seen once. The V call is TRBV5-1, the J call TRBJ2-7; 9 bases align to TRBD2. The J segment lost 0 bases and the V segment lost 2 bases, leaving 0 bases of the junction unmatched. From germline, CDR1 is SGHRS and CDR2 YFSETQ. CDR3 length: 14 residues. The CDR3 sequence: CASSLAGGSYEQYF. The CDR3 region has the DNA TGCGCCAGCAGCTTAGCGGGGGGCTCCTACGAGCAGTACTTC.

The chain is built from TRBV6-6 and TRBJ1-5; 8 nucleotides align to TRBD1. V lost 6 bases to trimming and J lost 3 bases; unmatched junction nucleotides: 4. This CDR3 has 14 residues. Germline V gene lookup returns CDR1 MNHNY and CDR2 SVGAGI (reference sequence). CDR3 nucleotide sequence: TGTGCCAGCAGCGGGACAGGAGCCAATCAGCCCCAGCATTTT. Translation: CASSGTGANQPQHF.

V gene TRBV28 combines with J gene TRBJ2-1, with TRBD2 matching over 12 bases. This CDR3 comprises 14 residues. The J segment lost 6 bases and the V segment lost 6 bases, leaving 3 bases of the junction unmatched. Germline V gene sequence: CDR1 MDHEN, CDR2 SYDVKM. In DNA, the CDR3 is TGTGCCAGCAGAACGACTAGCGGGGGCAATGAGCAGTTCTTC. It encodes CASRTTSGGNEQFF.

V usage is TRBV19 and J usage is TRBJ2-6; no firm D call. CDR1 and CDR2 from the germline V gene are LNHDA and SQIVND (reference sequence). CDR3 length equals 16 residues. Trimming left V 4 bases short and J 0 bases short, with 10 bases between. The chain's CDR3 is CASSTPWASGANVLTF. CDR3 coding DNA: TGTGCCAGTAGTACGCCCTGGGCCTCTGGGGCCAACGTCCTGACTTTC.

The chain couples TRBV2 to TRBJ1-2; D is possibly TRBD1 (6 bases). Germline loops: CDR1 SNHLY, CDR2 FYNNEI. With 6 bases removed from V and 2 bases from J, the gap between germline ends came to 13 bases. The CDR3 loop spans 14 amino acids. The CDR3 loop reads CASRRTGSNYGYTF. CDR3 nucleotide sequence: TGTGCCAGCAGAAGAACAGGGTCCAACTATGGCTACACCTTC.

The DNA of the CDR3 is TGTGCCAGCAGCCCCGCGGGGGAGTGGAACACCGGGGAGCTGTTTTTT. Protein: CASSPAGEWNTGELFF. This rearrangement joins TRBV13 to TRBJ2-2; the match to TRBD2 covers 7 bases. The CDR3 has 16 residues. The ends lost 5 bases at V and 1 base at J; junction bases unmatched: 7. Germline-derived CDR1 and CDR2 are PRHDT and FYEKMQ (reference sequence).

The V call is TRBV10-1, the J call TRBJ1-1, with D possibly being TRBD1 (5 bases). Trimming removed 4 bases at V and 4 bases at J, with 13 bases between. This CDR3 is built from 14 residues. The germline gives CDR1 WNHNN, CDR2 SYGVQD (reference sequence). CDR3 amino acids: CASSAGTVGTEAFF. The CDR3 DNA reads TGCGCCAGCAGTGCCGGGACGGTTGGCACTGAAGCTTTCTTT.

The chain has TRBV6-1 and TRBJ2-2; D remains unclear. The CDR3 has 13 residues. Germline V gene sequence: CDR1 MNHNS, CDR2 SASEGT. The germline V and J ends were trimmed by 8 bases and 0 bases, with 7 bases remaining between them. The CDR3 DNA sequence: TGTGCCAGCCCATTCGCGAACACCGGGGAGCTGTTTTTT. Protein: CASPFANTGELFF.